This TCR beta chain originates from a study of shared clonotypes between healthy human individuals. Study outcomes and limitations: Having only a few donors restricted how much genetic and exposure-history diversity was captured. Larger estimated richness was generally recorded for naive subsets relative to memory subsets. Of the naive CD4 clonotypes, around 4.8% were shared across four donors.

This CDR3 is 12 amino acids long. V gave up 6 bases and J gave up 2 bases, with 4 bases separating them. Germline lookup yields CDR1 MDHEN and CDR2 SYDVKM. Naive CD8 populations comprised CD45RO-negative cells positively selected for CCR7, excluding terminally differentiated effector memory CD45RA+ cells. This clone was recorded a few times. Its cognate antigen is unknown. In the same sample, other DNA sequences code for this CDR3. Libraries were prepared by immunoSEQ multiplex PCR; TCRdb keeps only in-frame clonotypes and omits some of them. The sample includes roughly 2,000,000 clones, 85% to 95% of them seen just once.

The clonotype originates from a man younger than 30 in good health. Some clones in this sample may be carry-over from other donors' samples. Sequenced input: naive CD8+ T cells from PBMCs. The genes are TRBV28 and TRBJ2-2; D remains unclear. The CDR3 protein is CASSYNTGELFF. CDR3 DNA sequence: TGTGCCAGCAGCTACAACACCGGGGAGCTGTTTTTT.